This T cell receptor beta chain was captured by sequencing in a study of blood T cell repertoires in COVID-19. J was trimmed by 1 base and V by 4 bases; bases with no gene match: 5. The CDR3 length is 17 residues. Looked up from germline, CDR1 is MNHNS and CDR2 is SASEGT. Method: immunoSEQ multiplex PCR; TCRdb's copy keeps in-frame clones and lacks some. The data hold hundreds of thousands of clones, with about 85% observed a single time. Sequenced input: PBMCs or T cells enriched from blood (not recorded which). This TCR was sampled from a woman in her 50s who had recovered from COVID-19. This sequence joins TRBV6-1 and TRBJ1-5; TRBD1 agrees at 12 bases. Here the CDR3 reads CASSGGTGGASNQPQHF. CDR3 DNA sequence: TGTGCCAGCAGTGGAGGGACAGGGGGCGCGAGCAATCAGCCCCAGCATTTT.